The 32 T cell receptor beta chains reported below all come from one sample, sequenced in a study of cytomegalovirus exposure and HLA in healthy donors. Primers: 60 Vbeta forward and 13 Jbeta reverse. The data were produced by immunoSEQ multiplex PCR, yet TCRdb's version contains in-frame clones alone and is incomplete. This sample's table has 100,000 to 150,000 clones. What was sequenced was PBMCs. Every receptor here comes from a woman in her 40s in good health and CMV-seropositive.

V usage is TRBV25-1 and J usage is TRBJ1-5; TRBD1 is a possible D gene (6 bases). CDR3 length: 13 residues. Looked up from germline, CDR1 is MGHDK and CDR2 is SYGVNS. V lost 4 bases and J lost 4, with 8 bases in between. CDR3 region: CASSVQGNQPQHF. CDR3 nucleotides: TGTGCCAGCAGTGTTCAGGGGAATCAGCCCCAGCATTTT.

The gene calls are TRBV11-2 and TRBJ2-7; 7 nucleotides match TRBD2. Germline V CDR1 and CDR2: SGHAT, FQNNGV. The CDR3 runs 16 residues. Trimming at V came to 0 bases and at J to 4 bases, leaving 9 bases not matched to a gene. In nucleotides, the CDR3 is TGTGCCAGCAGCTTAGAAGGGCGCGGGAGTATTTACGAGCAGTACTTC. Translating gives CASSLEGRGSIYEQYF.

This rearrangement joins TRBV6-1 to TRBJ2-3; D not certain. The ends were cut back, 7 bases at V and 3 bases at J, with 5 bases in the middle. The germline V gene encodes CDR1 MNHNS and CDR2 SASEGT. This CDR3 spans 11 amino acids. The CDR3 region has the DNA TGTGCCAGCACCCATACAGATACGCAGTATTTT. This codes for CASTHTDTQYF.

V is TRBV15 and J is TRBJ2-7; 8 nucleotides line up with TRBD1. Germline-derived CDR1 and CDR2 are LNHNV and YYDKDF (reference sequence). This CDR3 comprises 15 residues. The junction had 4 bases not matched to a gene; V was cut back by 1 base and J by 2 bases. In DNA form, the CDR3 reads TGTGCCACCAGCAGAGGGGACAGGCTGACCTACGAGCAGTACTTC. Protein product: CATSRGDRLTYEQYF.

The chain joins TRBV29-1 to TRBJ2-3; 8 bases are a match to TRBD2. Germline assignment: CDR1 SQVTM and CDR2 ANQGSEA. V lost 6 bases to trimming and J lost 3 bases; unmatched junction nucleotides: 11. This CDR3 is 15 amino acids long. The CDR3 here is CSVDLEGLATDTQYF. The CDR3 nucleotides read TGCAGCGTCGACCTAGAAGGACTAGCAACAGATACGCAGTATTTT.

The CDR3 reads CATLRSGANVLTF. CDR3 nucleotide sequence: TGTGCCACCCTTCGCTCTGGGGCCAACGTCCTGACTTTC. The V call is TRBV15, the J call TRBJ2-6, with no clear D. Trimming left V 8 bases short and J 0 bases short, with 5 bases between. Germline CDR1 reads LNHNV; CDR2 reads YYDKDF (reference sequence). The CDR3 has 13 residues.

This rearrangement joins TRBV19 to TRBJ2-1, with 10 positions matching TRBD2. This CDR3 spans 16 amino acids. Germline CDR1 reads LNHDA; CDR2 reads SQIVND (reference sequence). Losses at the gene ends were 3 bases for V and 3 bases for J; bases not matched to a gene: 5. The CDR3 protein is CASSIVLAGVYNEQFF. CDR3 bases: TGTGCCAGTAGTATTGTCCTAGCGGGAGTCTACAATGAGCAGTTCTTC.

Notes on this clone: Sequence at one end of the junction differs from germline and may be a read error. V usage is TRBV11-3 and J usage is TRBJ2-1; 8 nucleotides align to TRBD2. The length of the CDR3 is 15 residues. CDR1 and CDR2 from the germline V gene are SGHNT and YENEEA. DNA of the CDR3: TGTGCCAGCAGTTTAGAAGCGGGAGTGGACAATGAGCAGTTCTTC. It codes for CASSLEAGVDNEQFF.

This chain links TRBV27 with TRBJ2-3, with TRBD1 as a possible D gene (6 bases). There are 15 residues in the CDR3. V shed 0 bases and J shed 6 bases, with 13 bases lying between them. Germline-derived CDR1 and CDR2 are MNHEY and SMNVEV (reference sequence). CDR3 DNA sequence: TGTGCCAGCAGTTTATCGCGCAGGGGTAGGGATACGCAGTATTTT. This translates into CASSLSRRGRDTQYF.

This CDR3 reads CASSLGRQGRSGNTIYF. The CDR3 bases are TGCGCCAGCAGCTTGGGACGACAGGGACGCTCTGGAAACACCATATATTTT. V is TRBV5-1 and J is TRBJ1-3, with 7 bases lining up with TRBD1. J gave up 0 bases and V 0 bases, and 6 bases lay outside the gene matches. This CDR3 is 17 amino acids long. Per the germline V gene, CDR1 is SGHRS and CDR2 is YFSETQ.

This chain uses TRBV30 with TRBJ1-2; weak D call: TRBD1 (5 bases). Looked up from germline, CDR1 is GTSNPN and CDR2 is SVGIG (reference sequence). Trimming cost V 0 bases and J 6 bases, with 11 bases left between them. The CDR3 runs 13 residues. CDR3 residues: CAWSVQGNDGYTF. CDR3 coding DNA: TGTGCCTGGAGTGTTCAGGGAAATGATGGCTACACCTTC.

V and J are TRBV2 and TRBJ1-4; weak D call: TRBD1 (6 bases). This CDR3 contains 14 residues. V gave up 6 bases and J gave up 5 bases, with 13 bases separating them. Germline lookup yields CDR1 SNHLY and CDR2 FYNNEI. Here the CDR3 reads CASSQGIRNEKLFF. In DNA form, the CDR3 reads TGTGCCAGCAGCCAGGGGATAAGGAATGAAAAACTGTTTTTT.

The chain joins TRBV29-1 to TRBJ2-6; D may be TRBD2 (6 bases). The V and J ends lost 6 bases and 0 bases respectively, with 12 bases between them. The CDR3 sequence is 15 residues long. In germline, CDR1 is SQVTM, CDR2 ANQGSEA. As DNA, the CDR3 is TGCAGCGTGGGGGGTGGAAGCTCTGGGGCCAACGTCCTGACTTTC. This encodes CSVGGGSSGANVLTF.

This chain joins TRBV27 and TRBJ2-7; tentatively, D is TRBD2 (5 bases). There are 15 residues in the CDR3. V lost 5 bases to trimming and J lost 3 bases, with 17 bases between them. The germline V gene has CDR1 MNHEY and CDR2 SMNVEV (reference sequence). CDR3 amino acids: CASSISSGLYYEQYF. Written as DNA, the CDR3 is TGTGCCAGCAGTATTAGCAGTGGACTGTACTACGAGCAGTACTTC.

J is TRBJ1-4 and V is TRBV7-2, with D possibly matching TRBD1 (6 bases). Germline V gene data show CDR1 as SGHTA and CDR2 as FQGNSA. The CDR3 loop spans 14 amino acids. With 2 bases removed from V and 4 bases from J, the gap between germline ends came to 8 bases. The CDR3 loop is CASSLNRVNEKLFF. As DNA, the CDR3 is TGTGCCAGCAGCTTAAACAGGGTTAATGAAAAACTGTTTTTT.

The chain couples TRBV11-2 to TRBJ2-3; possible D gene TRBD2, 6 bases. This CDR3 comprises 13 residues. Germline CDR1 and CDR2: SGHAT and FQNNGV. The V gene lost 4 bases and the J gene lost 6 bases, with 11 bases spanning the gap. The CDR3 coding sequence is TGTGCCAGCAGCTCCCGGGACTCGGATACGCAGTATTTT. Protein: CASSSRDSDTQYF.

The rearrangement uses TRBV5-1 and TRBJ2-3; 10 nucleotides line up with TRBD2. Germline V gene data show CDR1 as SGHRS and CDR2 as YFSETQ. This CDR3 comprises 16 residues. The V and J ends lost 4 bases and 2 bases, in that order; junction bases with no gene match: 7. Here the CDR3 DNA reads TGCGCCAGCAGCCTCGAAGGACTAGCGGACACAGATACGCAGTATTTT. It codes for CASSLEGLADTDTQYF. Variable domain in full (rest from reference TRBV5-1 and TRBJ2-3): KAGVTQTPRYLIKTRGQQVTLSCSPISGHRSVSWYQQTPGQGLQFLFEYFSETQRNKGNFPGRFSGRQFSNSRSEMNVSTLELGDSALYLCASSLEGLADTDTQYFGPGTRLTVL.

The chain has TRBV7-9 and TRBJ1-5; 9 nucleotides align to TRBD1. Germline loops: CDR1 SEHNR, CDR2 FQNEAQ (reference sequence). V lost 4 bases, J lost 7 bases, and 11 bases stayed unmatched. The CDR3 runs to 16 residues. DNA for the CDR3: TGTGCCAGCAGCTCCAACACAGGGGGCGGACGGCAGCCCCAGCATTTT. This codes for CASSSNTGGGRQPQHF.

The J gene is TRBJ2-7, the V gene TRBV6-1; TRBD1 matches 8 bases. Germline CDR1 MNHNS, CDR2 SASEGT. The ends lost 3 bases at V and 7 bases at J; junction bases unmatched: 5. CDR3 length: 13 amino acids. The CDR3 nucleotides are TGTGCCAGCAGTGACAGGGGGCTAGGTGAGCAGTACTTC. This gives the protein CASSDRGLGEQYF.

The chain employs TRBV7-3 and TRBJ2-1; 10 positions match TRBD2. This CDR3 has 14 residues. Germline V gene sequence: CDR1 SGHTA, CDR2 FQGTGA. Trimming took 8 bases from V and 3 from J; bases not matched to a gene: 4. For the CDR3, the DNA is TGTGCCAGCCGCCCTAGCGGGAGCTACAATGAGCAGTTCTTC. This translates into CASRPSGSYNEQFF.

The chain uses TRBV19 and TRBJ1-4, with D hard to call. The ends were cut back, 7 bases at V and 10 bases at J, with 13 bases in the middle. The CDR3 runs to 12 residues. CDR1 LNHDA and CDR2 SQIVND come from the germline V gene (reference sequence). The CDR3 is CASTSGWSKLFF. The CDR3 bases are TGTGCCAGTACCTCCGGGTGGTCAAAACTGTTTTTT.

The chain links TRBV18 to TRBJ1-1; 7 bases are a match to TRBD1. The CDR3 is made up of 15 amino acids. V was pared by 3 bases and J by 4 bases, with 8 bases of the junction left unmatched. CDR1 is KGHSH, CDR2 LQKENI, per germline. The CDR3 here is CASSPIQGLGTEAFF. The CDR3 coding sequence is TGTGCCAGCTCACCCATACAGGGGTTGGGCACTGAAGCTTTCTTT.

J is TRBJ1-5 and V is TRBV19, with TRBD1 matching over 8 bases. V was pared by 6 bases and J by 0 bases, with 13 bases of the junction left unmatched. Per the germline V gene, CDR1 is LNHDA and CDR2 is SQIVND (reference sequence). The CDR3 length is 18 residues. CDR3 sequence reads: CASSRQGRVGDSNQPQHF. The CDR3 bases are TGTGCCAGTAGCAGACAGGGGCGGGTAGGGGATAGCAATCAGCCCCAGCATTTT.

The V and J genes are TRBV4-1 and TRBJ1-1, with TRBD1 matching over 9 bases. Germline V gene sequence: CDR1 MGHRA, CDR2 YSYEKL. The CDR3 is made up of 15 amino acids. J gave up 1 base and V 1 base, and 1 base lay outside the gene matches. This chain's CDR3 is CASSQAGQGNTEAFF. CDR3 coding DNA: TGCGCCAGCAGCCAAGCGGGACAGGGGAACACTGAAGCTTTCTTT.

The V and J genes are TRBV7-2 and TRBJ1-2, with D possibly TRBD1 on 5 matching bases. The V end lost 2 bases, the J end lost 4 bases, and 14 bases lay between the germline ends. CDR3 length: 15 residues. The germline V gene encodes CDR1 SGHTA and CDR2 FQGNSA. CDR3 in amino acids: CASSLQVQGSYGYTF. As DNA, the CDR3 is TGTGCCAGCAGCTTACAGGTGCAGGGCAGCTATGGCTACACCTTC.

This sequence joins TRBV7-8 and TRBJ2-5, with TRBD2 matching over 10 bases. The CDR3 extends over 16 amino acids. J lost 5 bases, V lost 5 bases, and 11 bases had no gene match. From germline, CDR1 is SGHVS and CDR2 FQNEAQ. CDR3 bases: TGTGCCAGCAGCCCATTTAGCGGGAGGCCGGAGGAGACCCAGTACTTC. Encoded protein: CASSPFSGRPEETQYF.

This sequence joins TRBV6-4 and TRBJ1-5, with D possibly TRBD1 on 5 matching bases. Germline V gene data show CDR1 as MRHNA and CDR2 as SNTAGT. The CDR3 spans 13 residues. V lost 4 bases and J 2 bases, leaving 6 bases between the germline ends. The CDR3 DNA reads TGTGCCAGCAGTGTACAGGGCAATCAGCCCCAGCATTTT. Amino acid sequence: CASSVQGNQPQHF.

The chain joins TRBV7-2 to TRBJ1-5, with 8 bases aligning to TRBD1. J was trimmed by 7 bases and V by 5 bases; bases with no gene match: 4. The CDR3 loop spans 13 amino acids. Germline V CDR1 and CDR2: SGHTA, FQGNSA. DNA of the CDR3: TGTGCCAGCAGCCTGGACAGGGCCCAGCCCCAGCATTTT. It translates to CASSLDRAQPQHF.

V and J are TRBV5-1 and TRBJ2-1; 8 positions match TRBD2. The V segment lost 5 bases and the J segment 9 bases; nucleotides outside the gene matches: 10. This CDR3 comprises 14 residues. CDR1 and CDR2 from the germline V gene are SGHRS and YFSETQ. The CDR3 region has the DNA TGCGCCAGCAGGTACACGGGAGGGCCGAGTGAGCAGTTCTTC. It encodes CASRYTGGPSEQFF.

This chain links TRBV7-9 with TRBJ2-2; TRBD1 matches 9 bases. CDR1 is SEHNR and CDR2 is FQNEAQ in the germline V gene (reference sequence). J lost 3 bases, V lost 5 bases, and 10 bases had no gene match. This CDR3 region has 17 residues. This chain's CDR3 is CASSPLWDREDTGELFF. The DNA for the CDR3 is TGTGCCAGCAGCCCGTTATGGGACAGGGAGGACACCGGGGAGCTGTTTTTT.

The chain joins TRBV18 to TRBJ2-5; 10 bases map to TRBD1. This CDR3 is 14 amino acids long. CDR1 and CDR2 from the germline V gene are KGHSH and LQKENI. V lost 2 bases to trimming and J lost 4 bases; unmatched junction nucleotides: 1. The CDR3 here is CASSPRTGGETQYF. In DNA form, the CDR3 reads TGTGCCAGCTCACCAAGGACAGGGGGAGAGACCCAGTACTTC.

This chain connects TRBV5-1 to TRBJ1-2; D unclear. The germline V gene encodes CDR1 SGHRS and CDR2 YFSETQ. This CDR3 has 14 residues. V was shortened by 3 bases and J by 8 bases, with 17 bases between the two germline ends. CDR3 region: CASSSGSRVGGYTF. CDR3 DNA: TGCGCCAGCAGCTCAGGTTCGAGGGTAGGAGGCTACACCTTC.